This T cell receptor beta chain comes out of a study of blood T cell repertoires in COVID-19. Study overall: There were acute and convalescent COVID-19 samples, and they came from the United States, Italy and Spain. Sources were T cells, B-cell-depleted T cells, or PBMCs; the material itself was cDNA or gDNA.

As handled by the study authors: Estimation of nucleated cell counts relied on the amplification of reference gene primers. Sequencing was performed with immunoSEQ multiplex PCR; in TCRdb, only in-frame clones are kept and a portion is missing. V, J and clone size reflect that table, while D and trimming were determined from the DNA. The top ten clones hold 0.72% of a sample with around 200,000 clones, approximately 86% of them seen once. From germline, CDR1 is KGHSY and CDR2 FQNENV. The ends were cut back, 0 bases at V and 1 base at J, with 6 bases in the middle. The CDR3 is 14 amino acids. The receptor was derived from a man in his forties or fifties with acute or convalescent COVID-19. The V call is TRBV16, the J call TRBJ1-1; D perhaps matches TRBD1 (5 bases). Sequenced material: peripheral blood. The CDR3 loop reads CASSQSGGNTEAFF. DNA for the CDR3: TGTGCCAGCAGCCAATCCGGGGGGAACACTGAAGCTTTCTTT.